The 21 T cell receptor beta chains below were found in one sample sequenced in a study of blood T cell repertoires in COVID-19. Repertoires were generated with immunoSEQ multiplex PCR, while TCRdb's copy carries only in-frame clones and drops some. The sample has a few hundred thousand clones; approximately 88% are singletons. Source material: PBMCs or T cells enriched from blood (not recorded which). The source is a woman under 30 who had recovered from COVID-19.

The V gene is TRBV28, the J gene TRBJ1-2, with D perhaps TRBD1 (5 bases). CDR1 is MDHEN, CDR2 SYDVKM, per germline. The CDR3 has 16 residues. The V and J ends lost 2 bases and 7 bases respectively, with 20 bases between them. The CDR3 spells CASSLRRYTGTGGYTF. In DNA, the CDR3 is TGTGCCAGCAGTTTACGAAGGTACACAGGTACGGGTGGCTACACCTTC.

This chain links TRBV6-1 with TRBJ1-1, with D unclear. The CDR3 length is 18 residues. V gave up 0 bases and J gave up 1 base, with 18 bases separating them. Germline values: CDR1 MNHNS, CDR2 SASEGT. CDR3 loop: CASSEAIRILSWNTEAFF. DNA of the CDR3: TGTGCCAGCAGTGAAGCTATCAGGATACTCTCTTGGAACACTGAAGCTTTCTTT.

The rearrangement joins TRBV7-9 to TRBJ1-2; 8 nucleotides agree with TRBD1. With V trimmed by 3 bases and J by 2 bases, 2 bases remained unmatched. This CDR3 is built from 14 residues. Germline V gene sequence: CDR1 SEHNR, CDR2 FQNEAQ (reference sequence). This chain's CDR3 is CASSFQGANYGYTF. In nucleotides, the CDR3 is TGTGCCAGCAGCTTCCAGGGGGCGAACTATGGCTACACCTTC.

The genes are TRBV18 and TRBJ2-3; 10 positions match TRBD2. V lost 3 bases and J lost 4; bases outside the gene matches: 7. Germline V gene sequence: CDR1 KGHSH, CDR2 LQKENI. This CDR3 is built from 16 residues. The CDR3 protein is CASSPGASGSSDTQYF. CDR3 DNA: TGTGCCAGCTCACCCGGCGCTAGCGGGAGTTCAGATACGCAGTATTTT.

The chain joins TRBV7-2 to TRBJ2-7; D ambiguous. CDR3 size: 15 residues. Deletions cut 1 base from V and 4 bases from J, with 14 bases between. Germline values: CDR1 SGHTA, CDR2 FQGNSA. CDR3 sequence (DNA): TGTGCCAGCAGCTTAGTGTACGGCGGTTTGTACGAGCAGTACTTC. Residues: CASSLVYGGLYEQYF.

The CDR3: CASSLEGLAGAGELFF. CDR3 DNA: TGCGCCAGCAGCCTGGAGGGACTAGCGGGAGCCGGGGAGCTGTTTTTT. J is TRBJ2-2 and V is TRBV5-1, with 14 bases lining up with TRBD2. The CDR3 has 16 amino acids. Germline V gives CDR1 SGHRS, CDR2 YFSETQ. Trimming cost V 4 bases and J 6 bases; bases outside gene matches: 5. Full variable domain (missing parts from reference TRBV5-1 and TRBJ2-2): KAGVTQTPRYLIKTRGQQVTLSCSPISGHRSVSWYQQTPGQGLQFLFEYFSETQRNKGNFPGRFSGRQFSNSRSEMNVSTLELGDSALYLCASSLEGLAGAGELFFGEGSRLTVL.

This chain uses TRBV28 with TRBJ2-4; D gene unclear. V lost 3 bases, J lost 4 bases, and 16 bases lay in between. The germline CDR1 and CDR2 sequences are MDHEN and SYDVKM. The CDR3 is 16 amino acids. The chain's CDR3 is CASSFLYCGTKNIQYF. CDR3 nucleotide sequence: TGTGCCAGCAGTTTCCTTTATTGCGGTACTAAAAACATTCAGTACTTC.

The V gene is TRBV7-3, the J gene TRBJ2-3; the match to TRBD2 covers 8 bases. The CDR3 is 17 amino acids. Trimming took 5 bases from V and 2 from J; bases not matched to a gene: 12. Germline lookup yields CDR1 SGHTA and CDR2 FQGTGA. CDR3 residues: CASSPQPVAGLTDTQYF. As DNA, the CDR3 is TGTGCCAGCAGCCCCCAACCGGTAGCGGGGCTCACAGATACGCAGTATTTT.

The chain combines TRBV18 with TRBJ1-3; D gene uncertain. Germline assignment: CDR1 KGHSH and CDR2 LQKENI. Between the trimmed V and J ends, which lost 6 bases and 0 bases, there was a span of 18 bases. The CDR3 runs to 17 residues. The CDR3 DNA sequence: TGTGCCAGCTCTACTTCTCGGGGTCCCAGCTCTGGAAACACCATATATTTT. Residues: CASSTSRGPSSGNTIYF.

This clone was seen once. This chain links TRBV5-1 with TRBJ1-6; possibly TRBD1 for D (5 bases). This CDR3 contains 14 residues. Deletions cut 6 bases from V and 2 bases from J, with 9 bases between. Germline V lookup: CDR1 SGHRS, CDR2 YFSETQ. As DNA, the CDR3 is TGCGCCAGCACCCAGGGCGCCTATAATTCACCCCTCCACTTT. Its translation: CASTQGAYNSPLHF.

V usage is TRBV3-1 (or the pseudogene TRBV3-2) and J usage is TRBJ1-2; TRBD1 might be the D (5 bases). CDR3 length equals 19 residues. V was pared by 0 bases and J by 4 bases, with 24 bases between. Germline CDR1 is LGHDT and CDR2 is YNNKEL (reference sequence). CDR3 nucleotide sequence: TGTGCCAGCAGCCAAGATCTGGGGTTGGTGGGGCCGGGCGGCTATGGCTACACCTTC. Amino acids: CASSQDLGLVGPGGYGYTF.

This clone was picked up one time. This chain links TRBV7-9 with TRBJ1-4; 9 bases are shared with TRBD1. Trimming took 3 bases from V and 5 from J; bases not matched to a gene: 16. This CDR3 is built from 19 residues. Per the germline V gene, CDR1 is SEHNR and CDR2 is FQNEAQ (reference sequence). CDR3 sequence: CASSFTGDRATWGNEKLFF. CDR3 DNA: TGTGCCAGCAGCTTTACTGGGGACAGGGCTACGTGGGGCAATGAAAAACTGTTTTTT.

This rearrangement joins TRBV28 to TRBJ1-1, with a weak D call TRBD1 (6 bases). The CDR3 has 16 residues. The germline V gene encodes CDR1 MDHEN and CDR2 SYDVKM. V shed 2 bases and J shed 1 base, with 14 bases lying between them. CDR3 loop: CASSLMTGRKNTEAFF. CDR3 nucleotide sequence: TGTGCCAGCAGTTTAATGACAGGCCGAAAGAACACTGAAGCTTTCTTT.

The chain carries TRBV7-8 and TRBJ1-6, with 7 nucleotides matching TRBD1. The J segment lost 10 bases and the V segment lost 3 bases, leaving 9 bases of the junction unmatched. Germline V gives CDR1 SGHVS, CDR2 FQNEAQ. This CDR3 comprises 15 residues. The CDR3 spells CASSFGTAPGSPLHF. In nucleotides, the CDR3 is TGTGCCAGCAGCTTCGGGACAGCTCCTGGATCACCCCTCCACTTT.

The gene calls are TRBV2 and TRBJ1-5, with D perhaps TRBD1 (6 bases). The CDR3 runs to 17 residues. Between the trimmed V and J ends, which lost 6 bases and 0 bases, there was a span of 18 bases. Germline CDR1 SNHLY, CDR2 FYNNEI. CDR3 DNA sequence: TGTGCCAGCAGGAAGGCGACCCAGGGGTATAGCAATCAGCCCCAGCATTTT. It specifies CASRKATQGYSNQPQHF.

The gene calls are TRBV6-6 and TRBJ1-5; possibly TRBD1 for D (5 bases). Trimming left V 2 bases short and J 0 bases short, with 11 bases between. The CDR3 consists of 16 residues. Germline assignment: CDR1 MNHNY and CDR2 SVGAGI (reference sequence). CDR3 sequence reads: CASSYPPRDSNQPQHF. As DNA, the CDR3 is TGTGCCAGCAGTTACCCCCCCAGGGATAGCAATCAGCCCCAGCATTTT.

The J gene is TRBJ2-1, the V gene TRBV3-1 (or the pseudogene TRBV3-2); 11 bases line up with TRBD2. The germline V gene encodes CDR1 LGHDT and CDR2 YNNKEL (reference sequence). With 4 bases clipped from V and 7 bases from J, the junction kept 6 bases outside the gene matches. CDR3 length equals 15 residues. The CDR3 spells CASSPIAGGPNEQFF. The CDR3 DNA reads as TGTGCCAGCAGCCCAATAGCGGGGGGGCCAAATGAGCAGTTCTTC.

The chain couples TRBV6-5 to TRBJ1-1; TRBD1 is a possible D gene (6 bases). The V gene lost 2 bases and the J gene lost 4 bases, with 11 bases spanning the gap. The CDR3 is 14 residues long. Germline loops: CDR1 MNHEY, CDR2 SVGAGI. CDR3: CASSYTGQSTEAFF. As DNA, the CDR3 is TGTGCCAGCAGTTACACAGGACAGTCCACTGAAGCTTTCTTT.

The CDR3 nucleotides read TGTGCCAGCACCCAGACAGGGGTCTATGGCTACACCTTC. This encodes CASTQTGVYGYTF. V gene TRBV21-1 combines with J gene TRBJ1-2; no check of the table's D call, TRBD1, against the DNA was made. TRBV21-1 is described as a pseudogene. This CDR3 spans 13 amino acids.

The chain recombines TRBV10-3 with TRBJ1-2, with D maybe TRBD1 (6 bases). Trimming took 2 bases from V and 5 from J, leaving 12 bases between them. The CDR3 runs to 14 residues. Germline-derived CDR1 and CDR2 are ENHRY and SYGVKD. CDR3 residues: CAISEARQAYGYTF. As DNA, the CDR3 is TGTGCCATCAGTGAGGCTCGACAGGCGTATGGCTACACCTTC.

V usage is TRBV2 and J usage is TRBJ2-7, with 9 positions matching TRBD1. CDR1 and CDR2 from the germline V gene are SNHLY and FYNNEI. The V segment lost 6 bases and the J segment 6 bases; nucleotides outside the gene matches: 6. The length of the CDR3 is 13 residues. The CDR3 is CASRRTGVPEQYF. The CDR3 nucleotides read TGTGCCAGCAGACGGACAGGGGTTCCCGAGCAGTACTTC.